This T cell receptor beta chain appears in the sequencing data of a study of cytotoxic CD8 clonotypes in ibrutinib-treated CLL listed by TCRdb under 2021. About the investigation overall: In this cohort, about 15 patients were treatment-naive and more than 9 were relapsed/refractory, while about 18 had unmutated IGHV. Responses were partial in around 25 patients and complete in 2; after median roughly 69 months follow-up, some 15 stayed in remission and roughly twelve progressed. Samples averaged roughly 280,000 productive templates and 80,000 to 100,000 productive rearrangements. Response samples were taken after a median of approximately 13 months on treatment, ranging from 6 to 36 months. Cryopreserved peripheral blood mononuclear cells were obtained before treatment, at response, and at either sustained remission or disease progression. Every sample from remission and from progressive disease was obtained while the patients were still on ibrutinib. Longitudinal samples were available for about 30% of the 86 trial participants. General findings and caveats noted by the study authors: Sampling times were not matched between sustained-remission and progressing patients, and lymph node repertoires were not studied. Baseline clonality was found to be higher than that of age-matched healthy donors and was strongly correlated with circulating CD8+ T-cell counts. Clonality rose at ibrutinib response, remained stable during sustained remission, and dropped back toward baseline at progression. Public clonotypes were rare and either shrank or stayed stable during treatment, and the rise in clonality at ibrutinib response reflected expansion of private clonotypes.

A MiSeq instrument was used for deep resolution sequencing, which targeted depths ranging from 1 in 1 million up to 1 in 200,000 T cells, with coverage averaging 10x for each clonotype. TCR beta libraries were generated with the immunoSEQ hsTCRB Kit. Under the source paper's analysis protocol: ImmunoSEQ Data Assistant and ImmunoSEQ Analyzer were used for data analysis, and V, D and J genes were assigned according to IMGT definitions. Clonality, which ranges from 0 to 1, was calculated by subtracting the normalized Shannon entropy of productive rearrangement frequencies from one. Only overrepresented clonotypes making up at least 0.05% of the repertoire of each patient were included in the public clonotype analysis. Repertoires from approximately 13 age-matched healthy donors in immuneACCESS were used as clonality controls. The immuneACCESS repertoire file appears here via TCRdb, limited to in-frame rearrangements. These files lack a portion of the clones; in checked studies, under half of the deficit traces to unresolved V genes, and the cause of the others is not known. V and J calls and clone size are copied from that table; D and trimming were computed from the DNA. For this sample there are 58,000 or so clones; approximately 57% appear just once. Of the sample, under 15% is held by the ten largest clones.

What the time point label conveys for this sample: approximately 11 months on ibrutinib. Approximately 2 micrograms of genomic DNA were extracted from cryopreserved PBMCs for TCR beta library preparation. High-throughput TCR beta sequencing was performed on longitudinal blood samples from CLL patients receiving ibrutinib monotherapy. The patients took part in an open-label, single-center phase 2 trial of ibrutinib monotherapy. The CDR3 covers 12 residues, taking in both the cysteine and the phenylalanine. The sequence is cut down to CDR3 DNA, 36 bases in frame from base 1. Germline trimming: 4 bases from V, 10 bases from J; junction bases outside gene matches: 7. CDR1 and CDR2, looked up from the germline V gene, are SGHDT and YYEEEE. About this clone itself: No cognate antigen has been identified for it. One base away there is no much larger clone; base qualities are not given.

The sample here was PBMCs, taken after 12 months of ibrutinib treatment. Rearrangement joined TRBV5-6 to TRBJ1-1, with 7 bases matching TRBD1. This sequence originates from a human donor with chronic lymphocytic leukemia. The DNA sequence follows: TGTGCCAGCAGCGGAGGGGGCCGGGGAGCTTTCTTT. This sequence encodes CASSGGGRGAFF.